Presented here are 13 T cell receptor beta chains from one specimen sequenced in a study of T-cell reconstitution after alpha-beta-depleted transplantation in children. Using unique molecular identifiers, the investigators prepared the TCRbeta library. Each CDR3 protein is one row after TCRdb ran MiXCR on the PCR reads. The table includes approximately 430,000 distinct CDR3 sequences, 15% to 20% detected once. The starting material was PBMCs, mostly from graft donor cells, obtained 360 days after TCRalphabeta/CD19-depleted stem cell transplant. These receptors originate from a boy younger than two who had a stem cell transplant for Wiskott-Aldrich syndrome, so the T cells may come from the graft donor.

This clonotype was recorded many times. The chain recombines TRBV6-1 with TRBJ2-3, with a tentative D call TRBD1 (6 bases). Deletions cut 3 bases from V and 9 bases from J, with 10 bases between. CDR3 size: 12 residues. CDR1 and CDR2 (germline): MNHNS, SASEGT. For the CDR3, the DNA is TGTGCCAGCAGTGAGGACAGTGCCACGCAGTATTTT. It encodes CASSEDSATQYF.

The table lists this clonotype with many counts. The chain couples TRBV6-5 to TRBJ2-5; D not resolved. The CDR3 extends over 11 amino acids. Per the germline V gene, CDR1 is MNHEY and CDR2 is SVGAGI. V lost 0 bases to trimming and J lost 5 bases, with 1 base between them. The CDR3: CASSYSETQYF. DNA of the CDR3: TGTGCCAGCAGTTACTCGGAGACCCAGTACTTC.

CDR3 region: CASSLSGGSTYEYEQYF. The CDR3 nucleotides are TGTGCCAGCAGCTTATCCGGGGGGTCCACCTACGAATACGAGCAGTACTTC. V is TRBV7-9 and J is TRBJ2-7, with 7 bases that match TRBD2. The CDR3 covers 17 residues. After removal of 2 bases from V and 4 bases from J, the junction contained 14 bases not matched to a gene. Germline loops: CDR1 SEHNR, CDR2 FQNEAQ (reference sequence).

The V and J genes are TRBV21-1 and TRBJ2-7. TRBV21-1 is tagged as a pseudogene. This CDR3 spans 15 amino acids. The CDR3 DNA is TGTGCCAGCAGCACCCCACAGTTTGGCTCCTACGAGCAGTACTTC. Encoded protein: CASSTPQFGSYEQYF.

This clonotype was counted only a few times. This rearrangement joins TRBV20-1 to TRBJ2-2, with a tentative D call TRBD1 (5 bases). This CDR3 is built from 16 residues. The V gene's germline CDR1 is DFQATT and CDR2 SNEGSKA (reference sequence). The V gene lost 3 bases and the J gene lost 7 bases, with 21 bases spanning the gap. Written as DNA, the CDR3 is TGCAGTGCTAGGGCCCCGTTCGGACAATCAAACGGGGAGCTGTTTTTT. It yields the protein CSARAPFGQSNGELFF.

This chain connects TRBV20-1 to TRBJ2-3; D is undetermined. Trimming stripped 5 bases from V and 2 bases from J, with 8 bases between. Germline V gene data show CDR1 as DFQATT and CDR2 as SNEGSKA (reference sequence). This CDR3 is 12 amino acids long. The CDR3 loop reads CSAQSPTDTQYF. The CDR3 bases are TGCAGTGCTCAATCCCCCACAGATACGCAGTATTTT.

The chain employs TRBV5-1 and TRBJ1-4; a weak D match, TRBD1 (5 bases). The CDR3 covers 15 residues. The germline V gene encodes CDR1 SGHRS and CDR2 YFSETQ. The germline V and J ends were trimmed by 0 bases and 8 bases, with 14 bases remaining between them. CDR3 sequence (DNA): TGCGCCAGCAGCTTGGAGGGGAACAAATACGAAAAACTGTTTTTT. Residues: CASSLEGNKYEKLFF.

The chain recombines TRBV10-3 with TRBJ2-3; the D gene could be TRBD1 or TRBD2 (5 bases each). CDR3 length: 14 amino acids. V lost 11 bases and J 1 base, leaving 16 bases between the germline ends. Germline CDR1 ENHRY, CDR2 SYGVKD. The CDR3 sequence is CAATWDQRTDTQYF. CDR3 coding DNA: TGTGCCGCGACTTGGGACCAGCGCACAGATACGCAGTATTTT.

The CDR3, as DNA: TGTGCCAGCAGTTTAGGGACTAGCGGAAAGAGACCTTACGAGCAGTACTTC. This translates into CASSLGTSGKRPYEQYF. V is TRBV12-3 or TRBV12-4 and J is TRBJ2-7; 10 bases match TRBD2. The CDR3 consists of 17 residues. V was pared by 1 base and J by 4 bases, with 10 bases of the junction left unmatched.

The sample holds many counts of this clonotype. Here the CDR3 DNA reads TGCAGTGCTAGAGCGACCCTTCGACGGGAGCAGTACTTC. Encoded protein: CSARATLRREQYF. V is TRBV20-1 and J is TRBJ2-7; D uncertain. V lost 1 base, J lost 7 bases, and 14 bases lay in between. The CDR3 covers 13 residues. CDR1 is DFQATT and CDR2 is SNEGSKA in the germline V gene (reference sequence).

The chain recombines TRBV12-3 or TRBV12-4 with TRBJ2-5, with 8 nucleotides matching TRBD1. CDR3 size: 15 residues. V dropped 6 bases and J dropped 7; count of bases not matched to a gene: 13. DNA of the CDR3: TGTGCCAGCAGCGCAAGGACAGGGTCGTTCGGGACCCAGTACTTC. Its protein product is CASSARTGSFGTQYF.

The chain combines TRBV12-3 or TRBV12-4 with TRBJ1-5; D is ambiguous. The germline V and J ends were trimmed by 6 bases and 3 bases, with 12 bases remaining between them. The CDR3 loop spans 14 amino acids. CDR3 sequence reads: CASSPWGFNQPQHF. CDR3 nucleotides: TGTGCCAGCAGCCCATGGGGTTTCAATCAGCCCCAGCATTTT.

This chain uses TRBV11-1 with TRBJ2-1; 9 bases fit TRBD2. The V and J ends lost 0 bases and 7 bases, in that order; junction bases with no gene match: 16. Per germline, CDR1 SGHAT and CDR2 FQDESV (reference sequence). The CDR3 sequence is 19 residues long. The CDR3, as DNA: TGTGCCAGCAGCTTAGCAGTGGTATCGGCGCTAGCGGGAATAAATGAGCAGTTCTTC. Translating it yields CASSLAVVSALAGINEQFF.